The 20 T cell receptor beta chains below all came from one sample that was sequenced in a study of long-term antiretroviral therapy in people with HIV. The run of the v3.0 immunoSEQ assay was at survey level. Sequencing used immunoSEQ multiplex PCR; TCRdb keeps in-frame clones, though not all of them. The sample has around 25,000 clones, roughly 85% seen once. The specimen was unsorted PBMCs, collected 2.3 years after starting antiretroviral therapy. These receptors were taken from a middle-aged man with HIV.

The rearrangement uses TRBV27 and TRBJ2-7; D is unclear. Trimming took 5 bases from V and 2 from J, leaving 7 bases between them. CDR1 MNHEY and CDR2 SMNVEV come from the germline V gene (reference sequence). There are 12 residues in the CDR3. In DNA form, the CDR3 reads TGTGCCAGCAGTAAAAACACCTACGAGCAGTACTTC. It yields the protein CASSKNTYEQYF.

This sequence joins TRBV2 and TRBJ2-4; no reliable D call. This CDR3 has 13 amino acids. With 5 bases removed from V and 5 bases from J, the gap between germline ends came to 10 bases. Germline CDR1 and CDR2: SNHLY and FYNNEI. CDR3 residues: CASSPPYENIQYF. CDR3 sequence (DNA): TGTGCCAGCAGTCCCCCATACGAAAACATTCAGTACTTC. Full variable domain (outside the CDR3, taken from reference TRBV2 and TRBJ2-4): EPEVTQTPSHQVTQMGQEVILRCVPISNHLYFYWYRQILGQKVEFLVSFYNNEISEKSEIFDDQFSVERPDGSNFTLKIRSTKLEDSAMYFCASSPPYENIQYFGAGTRLSVL.

This chain links TRBV28 with TRBJ2-5, with 8 bases identical to TRBD1. V was clipped by 6 bases and J by 5 bases; unmatched bases: 8. Germline CDR1 is MDHEN and CDR2 is SYDVKM. The CDR3 is 14 residues long. The CDR3 DNA reads TGTGCCAGCAGCCCACGGACAGGGAAGGAGACCCAGTACTTC. This encodes CASSPRTGKETQYF.

The V and J genes are TRBV18 and TRBJ1-2; D remains unclear. The CDR3 spans 14 residues. V dropped 4 bases and J dropped 2 bases, with 11 bases sitting between them. Germline V CDR1 and CDR2: KGHSH, LQKENI. CDR3 DNA: TGTGCCAGCTCACTCGTCGGCGGGAACTATGGCTACACCTTC. Translated: CASSLVGGNYGYTF.

For the CDR3, the DNA is TGCGCCAGCCGCGTGGGGCAGGGGAACACTGAAGCTTTCTTT. Translated: CASRVGQGNTEAFF. This rearrangement joins TRBV5-1 to TRBJ1-1, with a tentative D call TRBD1 (5 bases). V lost 7 bases and J 1 base, leaving 14 bases between the germline ends. This CDR3 has 14 residues. The germline V gene has CDR1 SGHRS and CDR2 YFSETQ.

This sequence joins TRBV4-1 and TRBJ2-1, with D hard to call. There are 17 residues in the CDR3. The V end lost 0 bases, the J end lost 4 bases, and 16 bases lay between the germline ends. CDR1 is MGHRA, CDR2 YSYEKL, per germline. The CDR3, as DNA: TGCGCCAGCAGCCAAGAGTCCGGTGGATGGGTTTACAATGAGCAGTTCTTC. This translates into CASSQESGGWVYNEQFF.

This chain uses TRBV13 with TRBJ2-1, with D possibly being TRBD1 or TRBD2 (5 bases each). This CDR3 spans 17 amino acids. Deletions cut 1 base from V and 0 bases from J, with 13 bases between. The germline V gene encodes CDR1 PRHDT and CDR2 FYEKMQ (reference sequence). The CDR3 spells CASSLARGRASYNEQFF. The CDR3 DNA follows: TGTGCCAGCAGCTTAGCCCGGGGCAGGGCCTCCTACAATGAGCAGTTCTTC.

V gene TRBV7-9 combines with J gene TRBJ2-1; 8 bases align to TRBD2. The V gene end was trimmed by 1 base and the J gene end by 8 bases; junction bases not matched to a gene: 4. This CDR3 contains 14 residues. Germline V gene data show CDR1 as SEHNR and CDR2 as FQNEAQ (reference sequence). CDR3 amino acids: CASSLELAVYEQFF. DNA for the CDR3: TGTGCCAGCAGCTTAGAACTAGCGGTCTATGAGCAGTTCTTC.

J is TRBJ2-7 and V is TRBV7-9, with D perhaps TRBD1 or TRBD2 (5 bases each). Germline V gives CDR1 SEHNR, CDR2 FQNEAQ (reference sequence). This CDR3 has 18 residues. V was pared by 5 bases and J by 0 bases, with 23 bases between. The CDR3 DNA reads as TGTGCCAGCAGCCCCCTTGGGGGAGAACAGTATAGCTCCTACGAGCAGTACTTC. This gives the protein CASSPLGGEQYSSYEQYF.

This clone was recorded only once. The chain has TRBV15 and TRBJ1-1; possible D gene TRBD1, 6 bases. Deletions cut 0 bases from V and 8 bases from J, with 10 bases between. The germline gives CDR1 LNHNV, CDR2 YYDKDF (reference sequence). This CDR3 contains 13 residues. The CDR3, as DNA: TGTGCCACCAGCAGAGAAGGAGACAGGGAAGCTTTCTTT. The encoded protein is CATSREGDREAFF.

This chain connects TRBV5-6 to TRBJ2-1, with D unclear. The germline V and J ends were trimmed by 4 bases and 12 bases, with 11 bases remaining between them. This CDR3 spans 11 amino acids. Germline V CDR1 and CDR2: SGHDT, YYEEEE. The CDR3 is CASSTLGWQFF. DNA for the CDR3: TGTGCCAGCAGCACCCTTGGGTGGCAGTTCTTC.

V and J are TRBV29-1 and TRBJ1-2, with TRBD1 matching 9 bases. The junction had 16 bases not matched to a gene; V was cut back by 6 bases and J by 5 bases. Germline assignment: CDR1 SQVTM and CDR2 ANQGSEA. The CDR3 consists of 16 residues. CDR3 coding DNA: TGCAGCGTCGATGATTCCGGGACAGGGACCAAATATGGCTACACCTTC. Its translation: CSVDDSGTGTKYGYTF.

This clone came up a few times. The J gene is TRBJ1-2, the V gene TRBV6-1, with D perhaps matching TRBD1 (5 bases). The CDR3 consists of 12 residues. The V gene's germline CDR1 is MNHNS and CDR2 SASEGT. Trimming left V 7 bases short and J 6 bases short, with 12 bases between. The chain's CDR3 is CASTVGADGYTF. The CDR3 nucleotides read TGTGCCAGCACCGTCGGGGCTGATGGCTACACCTTC.

In its sample, this clone ranks as medium-sized. The chain links TRBV2 to TRBJ1-6, with a weak D call TRBD1 (6 bases). Germline V gene lookup returns CDR1 SNHLY and CDR2 FYNNEI. V was cut by 3 bases and J by 5 bases, with 11 bases left in between. The CDR3 sequence is 15 residues long. This chain's CDR3 is CASSEKTGNNSPLHF. The CDR3 coding sequence is TGTGCCAGCAGTGAGAAGACAGGAAATAATTCACCCCTCCACTTT.

J is TRBJ1-1 and V is TRBV11-1; 8 bases align to TRBD1. Germline-derived CDR1 and CDR2 are SGHAT and FQDESV (reference sequence). The trim removed 5 bases at V and 1 base at J, leaving 6 bases unmatched. This CDR3 has 15 amino acids. This chain's CDR3 is CASSPWTGQNTEAFF. CDR3 DNA sequence: TGTGCCAGCAGCCCGTGGACAGGGCAGAACACTGAAGCTTTCTTT.

The chain uses TRBV6-5 and TRBJ1-2; D not resolved. The CDR3 runs 13 residues. Germline CDR1 is MNHEY and CDR2 is SVGAGI. V was trimmed by 5 bases and J by 3 bases, leaving 10 bases between them. CDR3 residues: CASSHLNYYGYTF. Written as DNA, the CDR3 is TGTGCCAGCAGTCACCTAAATTACTATGGCTACACCTTC.

This clone was seen a few times. J is TRBJ1-1 and V is TRBV7-8; D gene uncertain. This CDR3 contains 14 residues. CDR1 and CDR2 from the germline V gene are SGHVS and FQNEAQ. Trimming shortened V by 7 bases and J by 0 bases, and 12 bases separated the two germline ends. CDR3 loop: CASTQTEMNTEAFF. CDR3 in DNA: TGTGCCAGCACCCAAACAGAAATGAACACTGAAGCTTTCTTT.

The sample holds one count of this clone. The chain combines TRBV4-1 with TRBJ2-7; 9 nucleotides match TRBD1. The CDR3 runs 18 residues. V lost 1 base, J lost 2 bases, and 12 bases stayed unmatched. Per germline, CDR1 MGHRA and CDR2 YSYEKL. The DNA for the CDR3 is TGCGCCAGCAGCCAAGTGGGACAGGGTCCAGCTTCTACCTACGAGCAGTACTTC. The encoded protein is CASSQVGQGPASTYEQYF.

The CDR3 here is CASSLEGRQLYGYTF. Here the CDR3 DNA reads TGTGCCAGCAGCTTGGAAGGTCGTCAGCTCTATGGCTACACCTTC. The gene calls are TRBV5-6 and TRBJ1-2; D not resolved. The CDR3 has 15 residues. Germline CDR1 and CDR2: SGHDT and YYEEEE. V was shortened by 0 bases and J by 4 bases, with 13 bases between the two germline ends.

The chain couples TRBV6-9 to TRBJ1-5; TRBD1 is a possible D gene (5 bases). CDR3 length: 19 residues. From germline, CDR1 is MNHGY and CDR2 SVAAGI. The V gene lost 0 bases and the J gene lost 0 bases, with 18 bases spanning the gap. This CDR3 reads CASSYSVAAGLNSNQPQHF. Here the CDR3 DNA reads TGTGCCAGCAGTTATTCCGTCGCCGCAGGGTTGAATAGCAATCAGCCCCAGCATTTT.